This TCR beta chain was identified in a study of shared clonotypes between healthy human individuals. Positive CCR7 selection of CD45RO-negative cells yielded the naive CD8 cells, and terminally differentiated effector memory CD45RA+ cells were excluded. The CDR3 spans 21 residues. V shed 1 base, J shed 0 bases, and the junction held 14 bases outside the gene matches. Germline CDR1 and CDR2: MNHNS and SASEGT. Method: immunoSEQ multiplex PCR; TCRdb's copy keeps in-frame clones and lacks some. The sample lists about 2.1 million clones, 85% to 95% seen once, with about 1.6% in the top ten. The chain uses TRBV6-1 and TRBJ1-5; 11 positions match TRBD1. The TCR was taken from a man younger than 35 in good health. Some clones in this sample may be carry-over from other donors' samples. Sequencing input: naive CD8+ T cells from PBMCs. The CDR3 loop reads CASSEDRTGGWSVVSNQPQHF. The CDR3 DNA follows: TGTGCCAGCAGTGAAGATCGGACAGGGGGCTGGAGTGTCGTTAGCAATCAGCCCCAGCATTTT.